This TCR beta chain originates from a study of blood T cell repertoires in COVID-19. Study-wide background: The United States, Italy and Spain supplied acute and convalescent COVID-19 samples. T cells, B-cell-depleted T cells, or PBMCs provided the cDNA or gDNA that served as material.

Patients at the Seattle site were enrolled during active infection and followed longitudinally. Germline V gene data show CDR1 as DFQATT and CDR2 as SNEGSKA (reference sequence). V shed 3 bases, J shed 0 bases, and the junction held 7 bases outside the gene matches. The CDR3 is 15 amino acids. Repertoires were generated with immunoSEQ multiplex PCR, while TCRdb's copy carries only in-frame clones and drops some. The sample lists 120,000 to 150,000 clones, 75% to 90% seen once, with approximately 8% in the top ten. The chain combines TRBV20-1 with TRBJ2-7; TRBD1 matches 8 bases. The sequence derives from a woman in her sixties with COVID-19, enrolled during active disease. Sequencing used peripheral blood. In DNA form, the CDR3 reads TGCAGTGCTAGTCCGGGACAGGCTTACTCCTACGAGCAGTACTTC. Protein: CSASPGQAYSYEQYF.